This T cell receptor beta chain emerged from a study of shared clonotypes between healthy human individuals. Overall study findings and caveats: Shared clonotypes across all four donors exceeded non-shared ones in generation probability.

V was cut by 5 bases and J by 0 bases, with 11 bases left in between. CDR3 length: 15 amino acids. Germline V gene lookup returns CDR1 SGHNT and CDR2 YENEEA. A split of CD4+ cells into CD45RA+ naive and CD45RA-negative memory subsets was performed. With respect to this clone: Its antigen is still unknown.

Genomic DNA (from each subset) was split evenly across several immunoSEQ plates. Generated by immunoSEQ multiplex PCR, the TCRdb table keeps only in-frame clones and is missing some. The table includes 2 million to 2.5 million clones, about 92% detected once. Sample: naive CD4+ T cells from PBMCs. Subset denoted: CD45RA+ positively selected. This TCR derives from a man aged 18 to 29 in good health. Some clones in this sample may be carry-over from other donors' samples. The rearrangement uses TRBV11-3 and TRBJ2-1, with unresolved D. As DNA, the CDR3 is TGTGCCAGCAGCCTACGGGCGAGCTCCTACAATGAGCAGTTCTTC. Its protein product is CASSLRASSYNEQFF. Full variable domain (missing parts from reference TRBV11-3 and TRBJ2-1): EAGVVQSPRYKIIEKKQPVAFWCNPISGHNTLYWYLQNLGQGPELLIRYENEEAVDDSQLPKDRFSAERLKGVDSTLKIQPAELGDSAVYLCASSLRASSYNEQFFGPGTRLTVL.